This T cell receptor beta chain was obtained from a study of PD-L1 blockade in urothelial cancer. As to time point: peripheral blood 6 weeks after treatment start. The CDR3 has 14 residues. The ends were cut back, 0 bases at V and 1 base at J, with 6 bases in the middle. Germline V CDR1 and CDR2: SEHNR, FQNEAQ (reference sequence). Generated by immunoSEQ multiplex PCR, the TCRdb table keeps only in-frame clones and is missing some. Found here are 65,000 to 85,000 clones, more than 85% of them singletons; the top ten hold roughly 0.9%. The rearrangement uses TRBV7-9 and TRBJ1-1; perhaps TRBD1 as D (6 bases). The sequencing used PBMCs, collected around atezolizumab (anti-PD-L1) treatment. This clonotype was obtained from a woman aged 80 or older with urothelial cancer. The CDR3 reads CASSLAGGNTEAFF. CDR3 in DNA: TGTGCCAGCAGCTTAGCAGGGGGGAACACTGAAGCTTTCTTT.